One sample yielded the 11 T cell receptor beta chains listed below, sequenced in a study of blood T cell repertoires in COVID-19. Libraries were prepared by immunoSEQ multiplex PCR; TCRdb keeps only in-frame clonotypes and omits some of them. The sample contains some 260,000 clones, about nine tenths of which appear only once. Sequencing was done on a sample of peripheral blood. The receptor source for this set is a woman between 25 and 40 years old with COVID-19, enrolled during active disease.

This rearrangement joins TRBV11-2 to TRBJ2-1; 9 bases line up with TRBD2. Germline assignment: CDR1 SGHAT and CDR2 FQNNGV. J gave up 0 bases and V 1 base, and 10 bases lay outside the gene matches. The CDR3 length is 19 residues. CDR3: CASSLGRGTSRSSYNEQFF. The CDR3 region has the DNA TGTGCCAGCAGCTTAGGACGTGGGACTAGCAGAAGCTCCTACAATGAGCAGTTCTTC.

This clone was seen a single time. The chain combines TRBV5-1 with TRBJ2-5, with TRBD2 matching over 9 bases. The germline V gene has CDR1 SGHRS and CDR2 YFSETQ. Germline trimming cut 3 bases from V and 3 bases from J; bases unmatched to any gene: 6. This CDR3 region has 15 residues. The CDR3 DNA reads TGCGCCAGCAGCTATGATAGCGGGGGAGAAGAGACCCAGTACTTC. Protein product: CASSYDSGGEETQYF.

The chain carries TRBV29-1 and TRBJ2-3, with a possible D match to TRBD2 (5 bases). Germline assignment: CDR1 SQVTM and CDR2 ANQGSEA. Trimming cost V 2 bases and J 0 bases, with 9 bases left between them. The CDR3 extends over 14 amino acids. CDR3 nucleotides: TGCAGCGTTGAAACGGGGTATAGCACAGATACGCAGTATTTT. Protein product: CSVETGYSTDTQYF.

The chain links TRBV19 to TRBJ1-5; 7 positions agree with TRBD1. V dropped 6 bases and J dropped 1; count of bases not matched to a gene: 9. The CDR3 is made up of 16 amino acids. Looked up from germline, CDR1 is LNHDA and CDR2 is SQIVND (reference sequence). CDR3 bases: TGTGCCAGTAGCATAACCGGGACAGAGAGCAATCAGCCCCAGCATTTT. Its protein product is CASSITGTESNQPQHF.

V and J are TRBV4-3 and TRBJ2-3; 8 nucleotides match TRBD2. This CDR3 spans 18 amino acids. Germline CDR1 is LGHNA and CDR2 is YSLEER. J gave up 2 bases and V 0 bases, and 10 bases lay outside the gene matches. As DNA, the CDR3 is TGCGCCAGCAGCCAAGATCGGGCCGGCGGGGGGAACACAGATACGCAGTATTTT. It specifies CASSQDRAGGGNTDTQYF.

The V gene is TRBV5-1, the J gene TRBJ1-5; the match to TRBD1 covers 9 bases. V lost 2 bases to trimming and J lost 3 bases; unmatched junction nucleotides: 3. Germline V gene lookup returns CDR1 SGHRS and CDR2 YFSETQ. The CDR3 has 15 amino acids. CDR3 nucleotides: TGCGCCAGCAGCTTCGGGGACAGGGACAATCAGCCCCAGCATTTT. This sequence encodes CASSFGDRDNQPQHF. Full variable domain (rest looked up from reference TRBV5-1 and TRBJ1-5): KAGVTQTPRYLIKTRGQQVTLSCSPISGHRSVSWYQQTPGQGLQFLFEYFSETQRNKGNFPGRFSGRQFSNSRSEMNVSTLELGDSALYLCASSFGDRDNQPQHFGDGTRLSIL.

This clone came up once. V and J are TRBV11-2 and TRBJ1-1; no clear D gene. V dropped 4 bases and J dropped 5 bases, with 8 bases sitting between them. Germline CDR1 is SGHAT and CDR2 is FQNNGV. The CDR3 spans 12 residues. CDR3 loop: CASSWAGTEAFF. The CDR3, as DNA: TGTGCCAGCAGCTGGGCAGGTACTGAAGCTTTCTTT.

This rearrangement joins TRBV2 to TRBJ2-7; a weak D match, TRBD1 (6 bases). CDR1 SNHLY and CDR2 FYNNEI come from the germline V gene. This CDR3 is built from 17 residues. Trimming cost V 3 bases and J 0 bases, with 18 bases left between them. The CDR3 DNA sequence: TGTGCCAGCAGTGAGAGGCCTTGGACAGCAACCTCCTACGAGCAGTACTTC. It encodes CASSERPWTATSYEQYF.

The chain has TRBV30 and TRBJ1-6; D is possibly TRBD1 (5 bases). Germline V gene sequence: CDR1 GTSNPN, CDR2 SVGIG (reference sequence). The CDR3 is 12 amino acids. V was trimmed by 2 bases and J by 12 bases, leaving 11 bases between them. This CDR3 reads CAWSTLDRPLHF. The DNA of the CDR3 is TGTGCCTGGAGTACCTTAGACAGACCCCTCCACTTT.

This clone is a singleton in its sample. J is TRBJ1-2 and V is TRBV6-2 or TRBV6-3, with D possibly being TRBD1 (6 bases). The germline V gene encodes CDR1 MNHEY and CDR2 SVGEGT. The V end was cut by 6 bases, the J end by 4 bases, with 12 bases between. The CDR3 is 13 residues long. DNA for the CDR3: TGTGCCAGCAGCCAGACAGGCTCCTATGGCTACACCTTC. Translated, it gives CASSQTGSYGYTF.

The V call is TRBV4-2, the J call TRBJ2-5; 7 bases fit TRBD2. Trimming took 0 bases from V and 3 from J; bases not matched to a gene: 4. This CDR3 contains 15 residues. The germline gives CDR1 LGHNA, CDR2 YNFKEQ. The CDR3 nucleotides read TGTGCCAGCAGCCAAGATCTTGCGGGGGAAGAGACCCAGTACTTC. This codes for CASSQDLAGEETQYF.